This T cell receptor beta chain stems from a study of shared clonotypes between healthy human individuals. The study, taken as a whole, reports: An effect of sequencing depth on clonotype sharing among donors was expected. Blood alone was sampled, and tissue repertoires likely differ. The donor pool, a small one, limited the genetic and exposure-history diversity represented.

For this clone: Antigen specificity is unknown.

V shed 2 bases and J shed 2 bases, with 8 bases lying between them. The germline gives CDR1 SGHRS, CDR2 YFSETQ. The CDR3 runs 13 residues. What was sequenced on ten immunoSEQ deep assay plates was unsorted PBMC DNA. Some clones are missing from TCRdb's copy, which holds only in-frame ones; the method was immunoSEQ multiplex PCR. The top ten hold 12% of the sample, which has about 600,000 clones, around 78% seen once. The rearrangement links TRBV5-1 to TRBJ2-7, with unresolved D. This TCR came from a woman between 35 and 50 years old in good health. Some clones in this sample may be carry-over from other donors' samples. Sequencing used PBMCs. CDR3 protein: CASSFEGPYEQYF. In DNA form, the CDR3 reads TGCGCCAGCAGCTTTGAAGGGCCCTACGAGCAGTACTTC.